These 15 T cell receptor beta chains share one sample of origin, sequenced in a study of blood T cell repertoires in COVID-19. Sequencing used immunoSEQ multiplex PCR; TCRdb keeps in-frame clones, though not all of them. The table lists under 250,000 clones, over 75% of them singletons. Sequenced material: PBMCs or T cells enriched from blood (not recorded which). These TCRs come from a woman in her forties or fifties with acute COVID-19.

V is TRBV30 and J is TRBJ1-3, with 7 bases that match TRBD1. CDR3 length: 13 amino acids. Germline CDR1 is GTSNPN and CDR2 is SVGIG (reference sequence). V dropped 8 bases and J dropped 0; count of bases not matched to a gene: 4. Here the CDR3 reads CAGGQNSGNTIYF. CDR3 in DNA: TGTGCCGGGGGACAGAACTCTGGAAACACCATATATTTT.

The chain employs TRBV3-1 (or the pseudogene TRBV3-2) and TRBJ1-2; 7 bases are a match to TRBD1. This CDR3 is built from 15 residues. The J segment lost 3 bases and the V segment lost 6 bases, leaving 10 bases of the junction unmatched. Germline CDR1 LGHDT, CDR2 YNNKEL (reference sequence). The CDR3 is CASRSKGAVHYGYTF. The DNA of the CDR3 is TGTGCCAGCAGATCGAAGGGGGCAGTACACTATGGCTACACCTTC.

The V gene is TRBV4-1, the J gene TRBJ1-1; 7 bases are a match to TRBD1. The CDR3 is 16 amino acids. V shed 7 bases and J 0 bases; nucleotides not matched to a gene: 11. Germline V CDR1 and CDR2: MGHRA, YSYEKL. The CDR3 DNA is TGCGCCAGCAACCCCCGACAGGGCGGCCTGAACACTGAAGCTTTCTTT. This gives the protein CASNPRQGGLNTEAFF.

Only one count was recorded for this clone. The chain is built from TRBV11-2 and TRBJ2-6, with 8 nucleotides matching TRBD2. With 5 bases clipped from V and 0 bases from J, the junction kept 6 bases outside the gene matches. CDR1 and CDR2 from the germline V gene are SGHAT and FQNNGV. The CDR3 loop spans 17 amino acids. Written as DNA, the CDR3 is TGTGCCAGCAGCCCCCGGGAGGGGAGCTCTGGGGCCAACGTCCTGACTTTC. It is translated as CASSPREGSSGANVLTF.

Here the CDR3 reads CASSLGTAQGGYTF. The CDR3 coding sequence is TGTGCCAGCAGCTTAGGGACAGCCCAAGGTGGCTACACCTTC. V gene TRBV7-8 combines with J gene TRBJ1-2, with a possible D match to TRBD1 (6 bases). CDR1 and CDR2 from the germline V gene are SGHVS and FQNEAQ. Trimming pared 1 base from V and 7 bases from J, leaving 13 bases between. This CDR3 region has 14 residues.

V usage is TRBV6-6 and J usage is TRBJ1-5; the match to TRBD1 covers 7 bases. The CDR3 totals 16 residues. Germline V lookup: CDR1 MNHNY, CDR2 SVGAGI (reference sequence). V lost 0 bases, J lost 4 bases, and 6 bases stayed unmatched. The CDR3 sequence: CASSYSIGTVNQPQHF. In DNA form, the CDR3 reads TGTGCCAGCAGTTACTCTATTGGGACAGTTAATCAGCCCCAGCATTTT.

This clone was recorded once. The V call is TRBV21-1, the J call TRBJ1-1; no DNA check was done on the table's D call, TRBD1. TRBV21-1 has pseudogene status. CDR3 length equals 13 residues. The CDR3 region has the DNA TGTGCCAGCAGCAAAGTCGTCAGGGGGCAGGCTTTCTTT. It codes for CASSKVVRGQAFF.

The V gene is TRBV18, the J gene TRBJ2-2; D is perhaps TRBD2 (5 bases). Trimming cost V 6 bases and J 6 bases, with 14 bases left between them. There are 14 residues in the CDR3. Germline V gene data show CDR1 as KGHSH and CDR2 as LQKENI. CDR3: CASSPDYLAGELFF. Here the CDR3 DNA reads TGTGCCAGCTCGCCCGACTACCTTGCCGGGGAGCTGTTTTTT.

The chain joins TRBV29-1 to TRBJ2-2, with D possibly matching TRBD1 (6 bases). The germline V gene encodes CDR1 SQVTM and CDR2 ANQGSEA. The CDR3 is 15 residues long. V shed 1 base and J shed 6 bases, with 15 bases lying between them. The chain's CDR3 is CSVEALQGEAGELFF. Here the CDR3 DNA reads TGCAGCGTTGAAGCCTTACAGGGTGAGGCCGGGGAGCTGTTTTTT.

The chain links TRBV30 to TRBJ1-2; no clear D gene. Trimming stripped 3 bases from V and 5 bases from J, with 19 bases between. This CDR3 contains 15 residues. Germline assignment: CDR1 GTSNPN and CDR2 SVGIG (reference sequence). CDR3 amino acids: CAWSQTPEDVYGYTF. The DNA for the CDR3 is TGTGCCTGGAGCCAGACTCCCGAAGATGTTTATGGCTACACCTTC.

The genes are TRBV2 and TRBJ2-2, with 7 bases aligning to TRBD2. The CDR3 has 14 residues. J lost 0 bases, V lost 10 bases, and 5 bases had no gene match. Germline V CDR1 and CDR2: SNHLY, FYNNEI. The CDR3 spells CATQGTTNTGELFF. The CDR3, as DNA: TGTGCCACCCAAGGGACTACGAACACCGGGGAGCTGTTTTTT.

This clone appeared a few times. The J gene is TRBJ1-5, the V gene TRBV10-2, with TRBD1 matching over 11 bases. Germline CDR1 WSHSY, CDR2 SAAADI. The V and J ends lost 6 bases and 4 bases, in that order; junction bases with no gene match: 5. The CDR3 has 15 amino acids. The CDR3 sequence is CASSPGTGGNQPQHF. The CDR3 DNA is TGCGCCAGCAGCCCCGGGACAGGGGGTAATCAGCCCCAGCATTTT.

The V and J genes are TRBV30 and TRBJ2-3; D possibly corresponds to TRBD2 (7 bases). Germline CDR1 GTSNPN, CDR2 SVGIG (reference sequence). V was clipped by 0 bases and J by 0 bases, with 16 bases between them. This CDR3 region has 17 residues. The CDR3 spells CAWSVGGAPHSTDTQYF. The CDR3 nucleotides read TGTGCCTGGAGTGTTGGGGGGGCCCCTCATAGCACAGATACGCAGTATTTT.

This chain joins TRBV19 and TRBJ1-1; D may be TRBD1 (6 bases). There are 15 residues in the CDR3. Germline V lookup: CDR1 LNHDA, CDR2 SQIVND (reference sequence). Trimming removed 5 bases from V and 1 base from J, with 14 bases in between. CDR3 loop: CASSLQGSGNTEAFF. The CDR3 DNA follows: TGTGCCAGTAGTCTACAGGGAAGTGGGAACACTGAAGCTTTCTTT. The full variable domain, with the rest looked up from reference TRBV19 and TRBJ1-1, is DGGITQSPKYLFRKEGQNVTLSCEQNLNHDAMYWYRQDPGQGLRLIYYSQIVNDFQKGDIAEGYSVSREKKESFPLTVTSAQKNPTAFYLCASSLQGSGNTEAFFGQGTRLTVV.

This chain uses TRBV6-2 or TRBV6-3 with TRBJ2-6; 7 nucleotides agree with TRBD1. Trimming at V came to 4 bases and at J to 0 bases, leaving 9 bases not matched to a gene. The CDR3 spans 18 residues. Germline V gives CDR1 MNHEY, CDR2 SVGEGT. DNA for the CDR3: TGTGCCAGCAGTTCGGTTTCCAGGGGGATCTCTGGGGCCAACGTCCTGACTTTC. Residues: CASSSVSRGISGANVLTF.